One sample yielded the 16 T cell receptor beta chains listed below, sequenced in a study of vaccination effects on CD4 cells after COVID-19. Peptide-pool stimulation followed by sequencing identified expanded antigen-specific CD4+ clonotypes in the ViraFEST assay. Upon completion of around 9 days in culture, CD4+ T cells were isolated. TCRdb's copy holds only in-frame clones and misses some; the assay was immunoSEQ multiplex PCR. This table has 70,000 to 95,000 clones, roughly 80% appearing once. These receptors are not linked to any known antigen. The source was CD4+ T cells from PBMCs cultured with HCoV-229E spike peptides, collected before COVID-19 vaccination. These receptors were collected from a human donor who received a COVID-19 vaccine.

J is TRBJ2-1 and V is TRBV20-1; 14 nucleotides match TRBD2. Germline-derived CDR1 and CDR2 are DFQATT and SNEGSKA (reference sequence). The CDR3 runs to 14 residues. The ends lost 3 bases at V and 15 bases at J; junction bases unmatched: 10. The CDR3 bases are TGCAGTGCTAGTGGGGGTGGGACTAGCGGGGGTCCGTTCTTC. It specifies CSASGGGTSGGPFF.

This clone turned up a few times. The chain employs TRBV5-4 and TRBJ2-5, with TRBD2 matching over 7 bases. The CDR3 is made up of 15 amino acids. The germline gives CDR1 SGHNT, CDR2 YYREEE (reference sequence). The V segment lost 4 bases and the J segment 3 bases; nucleotides outside the gene matches: 9. CDR3 DNA sequence: TGTGCCAGCAGCCCGGGGGGTGGCAGAAAAGAGACCCAGTACTTC. Amino acids: CASSPGGGRKETQYF. The whole variable domain, filled in from reference TRBV5-4 and TRBJ2-5, reads ETGVTQSPTHLIKTRGQQVTLRCSSQSGHNTVSWYQQALGQGPQFIFQYYREEENGRGNFPPRFSGLQFPNYSSELNVNALELDDSALYLCASSPGGGRKETQYFGPGTRLLVL.

The V call is TRBV7-2, the J call TRBJ2-5, with 10 bases aligning to TRBD2. The germline V gene encodes CDR1 SGHTA and CDR2 FQGNSA. The CDR3 has 15 residues. With V trimmed by 5 bases and J by 5 bases, 8 bases remained unmatched. The CDR3 loop reads CASSPSGGTLETQYF. CDR3 DNA: TGTGCCAGCAGCCCTAGCGGGGGAACTTTGGAGACCCAGTACTTC.

The chain joins TRBV7-3 to TRBJ2-3; D remains unclear. Germline values: CDR1 SGHTA, CDR2 FQGTGA. Between the trimmed V and J ends, which lost 2 bases and 2 bases, there was a span of 8 bases. This CDR3 is 14 amino acids long. This CDR3 is CASSLGPNTDTQYF. The DNA for the CDR3 is TGTGCCAGCAGCTTAGGGCCAAACACAGATACGCAGTATTTT. Supplemented by reference TRBV7-3 and TRBJ2-3, the full variable domain reads GAGVSQTPSNKVTEKGKYVELRCDPISGHTALYWYRQSLGQGPEFLIYFQGTGAADDSGLPNDRFFAVRPEGSVSTLKIQRTERGDSAVYLCASSLGPNTDTQYFGPGTRLTVL.

The J gene is TRBJ2-3, the V gene TRBV19, with 10 positions matching TRBD2. The junction had 11 bases not matched to a gene; V was cut back by 7 bases and J by 7 bases. CDR1 and CDR2 from the germline V gene are LNHDA and SQIVND (reference sequence). This CDR3 is 15 amino acids long. The CDR3 DNA reads as TGTGCCAGTACAAAGGGGAGCGGGGGGGCACATACGCAGTATTTT. This codes for CASTKGSGGAHTQYF. The full variable domain, its missing parts supplied by reference TRBV19 and TRBJ2-3, is DGGITQSPKYLFRKEGQNVTLSCEQNLNHDAMYWYRQDPGQGLRLIYYSQIVNDFQKGDIAEGYSVSREKKESFPLTVTSAQKNPTAFYLCASTKGSGGAHTQYFGPGTRLTVL.

The chain is built from TRBV6-2 or TRBV6-3 and TRBJ2-2, with TRBD2 matching over 9 bases. The CDR3 covers 17 residues. J gave up 5 bases and V 6 bases, and 13 bases lay outside the gene matches. CDR1 MNHEY and CDR2 SVGEGT come from the germline V gene. CDR3 residues: CASSMRLAGAGTGELFF. As DNA, the CDR3 is TGTGCCAGCAGCATGAGATTAGCGGGGGCTGGGACCGGGGAGCTGTTTTTT.

V usage is TRBV11-2 and J usage is TRBJ1-6; D gene unclear. CDR3 length: 13 amino acids. The V gene's germline CDR1 is SGHAT and CDR2 FQNNGV. Deletions cut 5 bases from V and 10 bases from J, with 12 bases between. Here the CDR3 DNA reads TGTGCCAGCAGCCCCCCGGCCGGCTCACCCCTCCACTTT. The encoded protein is CASSPPAGSPLHF.

The gene calls are TRBV10-2 and TRBJ2-1; D might be TRBD1 (5 bases). V was cut by 7 bases and J by 9 bases, with 13 bases left in between. The germline V gene encodes CDR1 WSHSY and CDR2 SAAADI. The CDR3 has 12 residues. The CDR3 loop reads CASNKIRGEQFF. CDR3 bases: TGCGCCAGCAACAAAATTAGGGGTGAGCAGTTCTTC.

The rearrangement joins TRBV5-1 to TRBJ2-3; unclear D gene. Germline-derived CDR1 and CDR2 are SGHRS and YFSETQ. Trimming cost V 1 base and J 6 bases, with 15 bases left between them. The CDR3 extends over 15 amino acids. The CDR3 loop reads CASSLTVPSRDTQYF. The CDR3 nucleotides read TGCGCCAGCAGCTTGACCGTCCCTTCAAGGGATACGCAGTATTTT.

This chain uses TRBV9 with TRBJ1-1, with D tentatively TRBD1 (5 bases). Germline V gene data show CDR1 as SGDLS and CDR2 as YYNGEE. The CDR3 length is 13 residues. Trimming removed 4 bases from V and 1 base from J, with 8 bases in between. The CDR3 loop reads CASSQGGNTEAFF. The CDR3, as DNA: TGTGCCAGCAGCCAGGGAGGGAACACTGAAGCTTTCTTT.

This rearrangement joins TRBV24-1 to TRBJ2-5; D gene unclear. Between the trimmed V and J ends, which lost 3 bases and 1 base, there was a span of 11 bases. The CDR3 spans 15 residues. Germline loops: CDR1 KGHDR, CDR2 SFDVKD. The CDR3 nucleotides read TGTGCCACCAGTGATGCAGCAGACTCCCAAGAGACCCAGTACTTC. As protein: CATSDAADSQETQYF.

The J gene is TRBJ1-1, the V gene TRBV5-1; no firm D call. V was pared by 0 bases and J by 1 base, with 7 bases between. The germline V gene has CDR1 SGHRS and CDR2 YFSETQ. This CDR3 has 14 residues. The CDR3 protein is CASSLVEGNTEAFF. CDR3 bases: TGCGCCAGCAGCTTGGTTGAGGGGAACACTGAAGCTTTCTTT.

The rearrangement joins TRBV14 to TRBJ2-3; no definite D call. V lost 1 base to trimming and J lost 4 bases, with 0 bases between them. Germline assignment: CDR1 SGHDN and CDR2 FVKESK. This CDR3 comprises 11 residues. CDR3 nucleotides: TGTGCCAGCAGCCAAGCAGATACGCAGTATTTT. Translated: CASSQADTQYF. Full variable domain (remainder filled in from reference TRBV14 and TRBJ2-3): EAGVTQFPSHSVIEKGQTVTLRCDPISGHDNLYWYRRVMGKEIKFLLHFVKESKQDESGMPNNRFLAERTGGTYSTLKVQPAELEDSGVYFCASSQADTQYFGPGTRLTVL.

The CDR3 region is CASRRGGTQYF. In nucleotides, the CDR3 is TGTGCCAGCAGGCGGGGGGGGACCCAGTACTTC. The chain has TRBV11-2 and TRBJ2-5, with TRBD2 matching over 9 bases. The CDR3 covers 11 residues. Germline lookup yields CDR1 SGHAT and CDR2 FQNNGV. Unmatched junction bases numbered 0, after V lost 6 bases and J lost 7 bases.

The V and J genes are TRBV5-1 and TRBJ2-3; TRBD2 matches 12 bases. The V and J ends lost 0 bases and 3 bases, in that order; junction bases with no gene match: 5. Germline CDR1 SGHRS, CDR2 YFSETQ. The CDR3 loop spans 17 amino acids. The CDR3: CASSLVASGGGTDTQYF. The DNA of the CDR3 is TGCGCCAGCAGCTTGGTGGCTAGCGGGGGGGGAACAGATACGCAGTATTTT.

The chain combines TRBV4-1 with TRBJ2-2; D unclear. There are 16 residues in the CDR3. Trimming took 1 base from V and 4 from J, leaving 13 bases between them. The V gene's germline CDR1 is MGHRA and CDR2 YSYEKL. CDR3 DNA: TGCGCCAGCAGCCAAGGCAAAGGATATAGCACCGGGGAGCTGTTTTTT. The encoded protein is CASSQGKGYSTGELFF.